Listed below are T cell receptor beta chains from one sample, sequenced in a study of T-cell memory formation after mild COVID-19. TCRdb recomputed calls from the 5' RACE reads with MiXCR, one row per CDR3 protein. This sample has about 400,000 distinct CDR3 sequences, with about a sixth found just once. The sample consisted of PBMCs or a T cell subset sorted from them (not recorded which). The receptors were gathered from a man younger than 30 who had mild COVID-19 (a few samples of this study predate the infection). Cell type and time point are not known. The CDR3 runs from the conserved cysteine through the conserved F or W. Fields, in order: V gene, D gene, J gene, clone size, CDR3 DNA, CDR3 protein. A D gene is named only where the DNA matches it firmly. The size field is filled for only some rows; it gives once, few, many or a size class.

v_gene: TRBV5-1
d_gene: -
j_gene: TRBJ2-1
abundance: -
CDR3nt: TGCGCCAGCAGCTTCACTCCGGGATACAATGAGCAGTTCTTC
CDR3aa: CASSFTPGYNEQFF

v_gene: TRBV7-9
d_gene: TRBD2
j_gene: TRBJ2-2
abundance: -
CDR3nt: TGTGCCAGCAGCTCCACGACTAGCGGGGCTCTCGCCGGGGAGCTGTTTTTT
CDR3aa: CASSSTTSGALAGELFF

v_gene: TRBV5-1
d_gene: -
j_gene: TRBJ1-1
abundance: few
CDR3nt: TGCGCCAGCAGCTTCAAGGTGGCCGACGGGAACACTGAAGCTTTCTTT
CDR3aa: CASSFKVADGNTEAFF

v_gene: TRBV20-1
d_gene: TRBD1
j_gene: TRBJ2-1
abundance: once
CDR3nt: TGCAGTGCTATCGGGACAGCATACAATGAGCAGTTCTTC
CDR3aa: CSAIGTAYNEQFF

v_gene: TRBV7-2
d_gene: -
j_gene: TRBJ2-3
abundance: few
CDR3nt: TGTGCCAGCAGCTTAGTTGCCAGGGCTAGCACAGATACGCAGTATTTT
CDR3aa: CASSLVARASTDTQYF

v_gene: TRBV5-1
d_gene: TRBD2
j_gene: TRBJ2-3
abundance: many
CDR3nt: TGCGCCAGCAGCTTGTCTAGCGGGGGCACAGATACGCAGTATTTT
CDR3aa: CASSLSSGGTDTQYF

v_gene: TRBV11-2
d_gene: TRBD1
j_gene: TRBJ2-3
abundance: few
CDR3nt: TGTGCCAGCAGCCGCACAGGGGGCTTTAGCACAGATACGCAGTATTTT
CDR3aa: CASSRTGGFSTDTQYF

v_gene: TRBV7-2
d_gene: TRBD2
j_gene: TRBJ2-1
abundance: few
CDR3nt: TGTGCCAGCAGCCAACGGGGGGATCTCAATGAGCAGTTCTTC
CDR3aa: CASSQRGDLNEQFF

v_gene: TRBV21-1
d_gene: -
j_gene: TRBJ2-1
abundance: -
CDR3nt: TGTGCCAGCAGCAAAGGCGGGACTAGCGACTACAATGAGCAGTTCTTC
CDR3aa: CASSKGGTSDYNEQFF

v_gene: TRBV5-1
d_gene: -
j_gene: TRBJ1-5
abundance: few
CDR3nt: TGCGCCAGCAGCTTATATGGTGGGGACAATCAGCCCCAGCATTTT
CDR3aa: CASSLYGGDNQPQHF

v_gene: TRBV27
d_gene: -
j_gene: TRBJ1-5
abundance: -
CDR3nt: TGTGCCAGCAGAACGGGCGGATTGAATCAGCCCCAGCATTTT
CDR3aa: CASRTGGLNQPQHF

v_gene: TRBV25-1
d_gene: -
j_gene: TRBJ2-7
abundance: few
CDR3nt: TGTGCCAGCAGTGAATATGTAGGGGGGTCCTACGAGCAGTACTTC
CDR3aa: CASSEYVGGSYEQYF

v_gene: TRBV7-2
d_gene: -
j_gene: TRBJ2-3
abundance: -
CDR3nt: TGTGCCAGCAGAAGATGGGGGTCAGCAGATACGCAGTATTTT
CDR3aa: CASRRWGSADTQYF

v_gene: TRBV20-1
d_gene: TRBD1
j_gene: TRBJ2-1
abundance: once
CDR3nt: TGCAGTGCTCCCGACCCGGGACAGACGGACAATGAGCAGTTCTTC
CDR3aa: CSAPDPGQTDNEQFF

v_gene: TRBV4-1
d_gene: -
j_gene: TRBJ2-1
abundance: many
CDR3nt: TGTGCCAGCAGCCAGGACAGTTACAATGAGCAGTTCTTC
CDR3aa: CASSQDSYNEQFF

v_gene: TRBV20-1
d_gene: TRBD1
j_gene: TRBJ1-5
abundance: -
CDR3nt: TGCAGTGCTAGGGAGGGCAGGGGGCTGCCCACCAAGCCCCAGCATTTT
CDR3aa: CSAREGRGLPTKPQHF

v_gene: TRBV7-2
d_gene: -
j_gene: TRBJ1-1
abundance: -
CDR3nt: TGTGCCAGCAGCTTATACATTTACACTGAAGCTTTCTTT
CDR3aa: CASSLYIYTEAFF

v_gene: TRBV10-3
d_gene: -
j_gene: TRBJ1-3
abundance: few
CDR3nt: TGTGCCATCAGTGCGTGGGCAGCGGCTAAAGAGGGAAACACCATATATTTT
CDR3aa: CAISAWAAAKEGNTIYF

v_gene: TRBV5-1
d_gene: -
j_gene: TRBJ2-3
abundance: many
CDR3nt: TGCGCCAGCAGCTTAGGGGCACCCCCAGATACGCAGTATTTT
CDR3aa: CASSLGAPPDTQYF

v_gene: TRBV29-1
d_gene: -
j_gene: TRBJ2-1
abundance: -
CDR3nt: TGCAGCGTTGAAGGCAGGGGGAGGCCGAATGAGCAGTTCTTC
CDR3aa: CSVEGRGRPNEQFF

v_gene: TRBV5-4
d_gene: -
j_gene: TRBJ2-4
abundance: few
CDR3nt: TGTGCCAGCAGCTTGGGGCCCGGGGGAGCCAAAAACATTCAGTACTTC
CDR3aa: CASSLGPGGAKNIQYF

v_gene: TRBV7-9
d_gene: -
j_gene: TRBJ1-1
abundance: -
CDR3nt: TGTGCCAGCAGCGGATCTGAAGCTTTCTTT
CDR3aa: CASSGSEAFF

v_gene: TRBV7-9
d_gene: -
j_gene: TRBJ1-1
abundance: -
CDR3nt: TGTGCCAGCAGGCGGGGGGAGGGCGACACTGAAGCTTTCTTT
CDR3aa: CASRRGEGDTEAFF

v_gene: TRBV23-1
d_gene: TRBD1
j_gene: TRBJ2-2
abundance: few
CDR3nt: TGCGCCAGCACTTGTGGACAGGGTGGAACCGGGGAGCTGTTTTTT
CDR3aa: CASTCGQGGTGELFF

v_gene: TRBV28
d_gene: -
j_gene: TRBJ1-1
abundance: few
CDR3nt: TGTGCCAGCAGTTTATTGCCGGGCAGGATGGTTGGTCCTGAAGCTTTCTTT
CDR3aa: CASSLLPGRMVGPEAFF

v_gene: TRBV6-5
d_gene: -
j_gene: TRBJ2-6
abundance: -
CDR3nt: TGTGCCAGCAGTTACGGCGGCACTGGGGCCAACGTCCTGACTTTC
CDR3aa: CASSYGGTGANVLTF

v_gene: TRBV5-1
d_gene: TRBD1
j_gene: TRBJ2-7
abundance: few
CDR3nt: TGCGCCAGCAGCTTGGCCTTGGGACAGGGAGAGAACGAGCAGTACTTC
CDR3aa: CASSLALGQGENEQYF

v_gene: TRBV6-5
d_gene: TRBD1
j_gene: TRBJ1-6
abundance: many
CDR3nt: TGTGCCAGCAGTCGACAGGGTGGTGAATCACCCCTCCACTTT
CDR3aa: CASSRQGGESPLHF

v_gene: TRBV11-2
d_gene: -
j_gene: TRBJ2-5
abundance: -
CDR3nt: TGTGCCAGCAGCTTACGGGGGTTGAGGGAGACCCAGTACTTC
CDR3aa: CASSLRGLRETQYF

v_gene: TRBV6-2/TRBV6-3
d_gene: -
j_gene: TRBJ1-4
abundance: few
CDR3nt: TGTGCCAGCAGTTCGTATGGAACTAATGAAAAACTGTTTTTT
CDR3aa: CASSSYGTNEKLFF

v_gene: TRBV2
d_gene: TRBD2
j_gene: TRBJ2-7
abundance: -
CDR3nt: TGTGCCAGCACTCGAGCGGGGGGCCTGACCTACGAGCAGTACTTC
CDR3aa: CASTRAGGLTYEQYF

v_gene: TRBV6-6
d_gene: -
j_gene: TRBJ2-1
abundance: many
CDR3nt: TGTGCCAGCAGTTACTCCCCAGAACGGGGAGATACCTACAATGAGCAGTTCTTC
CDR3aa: CASSYSPERGDTYNEQFF

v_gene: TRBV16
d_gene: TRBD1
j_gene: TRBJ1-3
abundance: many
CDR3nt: TGTGCCAGCAGCCGGGACAGGGGAGCACCTGGAAACACCATATATTTT
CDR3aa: CASSRDRGAPGNTIYF